This record concerns one T cell receptor beta chain sequence. These data come from a study of cytomegalovirus exposure and HLA in healthy donors. The PCR was carried out with 60 Vbeta primers and 13 Jbeta primers. Sequencing used immunoSEQ multiplex PCR; TCRdb keeps in-frame clones, though not all of them. The profile covers 200,000 to 250,000 clones, with about 79% appearing a single time and around 1.8% taken by the ten largest. The origin of this receptor is a young man in good health and CMV-seronegative. Input material: PBMCs.

Here the CDR3 DNA reads TGTGCCAGCTCACCTGTCCCCGGGACAGGGGGCTACGAGCAGTACTTC. Translation: CASSPVPGTGGYEQYF. This chain connects TRBV18 to TRBJ2-7; 11 bases agree with TRBD1. Germline V CDR1 and CDR2: KGHSH, LQKENI. CDR3 size: 16 residues. The junction had 7 bases not matched to a gene; V was cut back by 3 bases and J by 3 bases. The full variable domain, rest sourced from reference TRBV18 and TRBJ2-7, is NAGVMQNPRHLVRRRGQEARLRCSPMKGHSHVYWYRQLPEEGLKFMVYLQKENIIDESGMPKERFSAEFPKEGPSILRIQQVVRGDSAAYFCASSPVPGTGGYEQYFGPGTRLTVT.